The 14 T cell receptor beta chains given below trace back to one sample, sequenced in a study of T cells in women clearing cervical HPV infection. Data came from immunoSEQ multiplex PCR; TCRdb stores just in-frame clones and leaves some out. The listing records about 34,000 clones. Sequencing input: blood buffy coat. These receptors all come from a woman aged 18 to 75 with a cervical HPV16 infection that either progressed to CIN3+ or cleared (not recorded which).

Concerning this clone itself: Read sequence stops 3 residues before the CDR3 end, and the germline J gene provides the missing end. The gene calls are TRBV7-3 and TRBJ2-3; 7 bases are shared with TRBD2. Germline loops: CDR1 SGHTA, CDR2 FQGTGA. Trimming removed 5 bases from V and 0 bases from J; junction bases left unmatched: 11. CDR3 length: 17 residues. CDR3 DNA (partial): TGTGCCAGCAGCGACCAAGGGAGGGGCGCAAGCACAGATACG. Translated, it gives CASSDQGRGASTDT. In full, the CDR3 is CASSDQGRGASTDTQYF.

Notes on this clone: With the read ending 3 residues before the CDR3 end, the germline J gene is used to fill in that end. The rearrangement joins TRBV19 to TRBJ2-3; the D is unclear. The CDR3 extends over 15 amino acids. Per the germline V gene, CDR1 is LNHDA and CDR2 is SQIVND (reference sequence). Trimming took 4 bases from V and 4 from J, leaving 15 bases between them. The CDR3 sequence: CASSNPNPGPDTQYF. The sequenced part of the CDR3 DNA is TGTGCCAGTAGTAACCCCAATCCGGGTCCAGATACG.

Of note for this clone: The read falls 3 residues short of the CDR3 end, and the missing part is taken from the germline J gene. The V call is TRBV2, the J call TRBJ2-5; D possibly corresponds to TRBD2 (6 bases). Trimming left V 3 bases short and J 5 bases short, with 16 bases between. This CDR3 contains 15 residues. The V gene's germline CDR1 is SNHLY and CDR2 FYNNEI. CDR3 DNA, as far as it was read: TGTGCCAGCAGTGAGCCTACCTTCGGAGGGGAGACC. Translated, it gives CASSEPTFGGET. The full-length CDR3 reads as CASSEPTFGGETQYF.

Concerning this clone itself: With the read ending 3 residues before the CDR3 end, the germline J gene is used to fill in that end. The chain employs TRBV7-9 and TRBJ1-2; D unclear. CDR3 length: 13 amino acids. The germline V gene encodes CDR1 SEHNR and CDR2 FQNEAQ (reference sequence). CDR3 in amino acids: CASSLTQATDYTF. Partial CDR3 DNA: TGTGCCAGCAGCTTAACGCAGGCTACAGAC. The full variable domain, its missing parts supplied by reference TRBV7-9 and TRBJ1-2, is DTGVSQNPRHKITKRGQNVTFRCDPISEHNRLYWYRQTLGQGPEFLTYFQNEAQLEKSRLLSDRFSAERPKGSFSTLEIQRTEQGDSAMYLCASSLTQATDYTFGSGTRLTVV.

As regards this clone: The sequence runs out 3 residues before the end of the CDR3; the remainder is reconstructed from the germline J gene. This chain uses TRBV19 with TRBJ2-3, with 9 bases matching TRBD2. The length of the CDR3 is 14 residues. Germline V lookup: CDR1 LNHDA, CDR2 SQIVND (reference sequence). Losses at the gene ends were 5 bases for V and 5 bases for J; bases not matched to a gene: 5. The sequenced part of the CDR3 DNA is TGTGCCAGTAGTCCCCAGCGGGGGGTAGATACG. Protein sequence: CASSPQRGVDT. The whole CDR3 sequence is CASSPQRGVDTQYF.

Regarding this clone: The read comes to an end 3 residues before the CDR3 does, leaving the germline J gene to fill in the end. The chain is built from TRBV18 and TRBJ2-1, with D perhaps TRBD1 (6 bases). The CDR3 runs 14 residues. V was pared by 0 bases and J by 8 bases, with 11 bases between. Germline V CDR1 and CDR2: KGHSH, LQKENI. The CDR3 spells CASSPPSRGDEQFF. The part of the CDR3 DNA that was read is TGTGCCAGCTCACCACCGAGCAGGGGAGATGAG.

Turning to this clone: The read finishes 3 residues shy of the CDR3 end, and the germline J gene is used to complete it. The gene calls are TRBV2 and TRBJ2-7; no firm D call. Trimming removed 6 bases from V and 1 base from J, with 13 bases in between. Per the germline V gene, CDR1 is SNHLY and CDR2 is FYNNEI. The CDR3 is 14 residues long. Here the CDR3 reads CASRPDSISYEQYF. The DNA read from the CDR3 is TGTGCCAGCAGGCCCGACTCGATTTCCTACGAG.

The CDR3: CAWRGQGSGVETQYF. CDR3 DNA (partial): TGTGCCTGGAGAGGGCAGGGATCGGGCGTAGAGACC. The chain recombines TRBV30 with TRBJ2-5, with a possible D match to TRBD1 (5 bases). The read stops 3 residues short of the end of the CDR3; the missing end is completed from the germline J gene. This CDR3 is built from 15 residues. CDR1 is GTSNPN, CDR2 SVGIG, per germline (reference sequence). The ends were cut back, 3 bases at V and 4 bases at J, with 18 bases in the middle.

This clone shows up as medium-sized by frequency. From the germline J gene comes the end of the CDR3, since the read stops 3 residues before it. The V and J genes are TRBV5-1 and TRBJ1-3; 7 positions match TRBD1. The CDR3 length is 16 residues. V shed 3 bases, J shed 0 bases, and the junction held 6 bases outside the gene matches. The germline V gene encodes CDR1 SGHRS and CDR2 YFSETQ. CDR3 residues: CASSWGQPLSGNTIYF. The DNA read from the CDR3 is TGCGCCAGCAGCTGGGGACAGCCCCTCTCTGGAAACACC.

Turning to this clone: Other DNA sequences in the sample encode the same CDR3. CDR3 DNA (partial): TGTGCCAGCTCACCTCCGCCGGGACAGGGACAGTCCGAG. Its protein product is CASSPPPGQGQSE. The whole CDR3 reads CASSPPPGQGQSEQYF. The rearrangement joins TRBV18 to TRBJ2-7; TRBD1 aligns across 9 bases. The CDR3 end is not reached by the read, which stops 3 residues before it; the germline J gene fills it in. The CDR3 has 16 amino acids. Germline V gene sequence: CDR1 KGHSH, CDR2 LQKENI. V dropped 3 bases and J dropped 6; count of bases not matched to a gene: 12.

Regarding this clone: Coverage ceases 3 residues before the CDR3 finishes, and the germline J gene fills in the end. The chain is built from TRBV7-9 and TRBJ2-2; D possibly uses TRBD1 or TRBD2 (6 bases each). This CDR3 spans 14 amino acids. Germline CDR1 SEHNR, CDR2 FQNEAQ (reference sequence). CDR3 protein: CASTRWGRREKLFF. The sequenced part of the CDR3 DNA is TGTGCCAGCACCCGCTGGGGGCGGAGGGAAAAG.

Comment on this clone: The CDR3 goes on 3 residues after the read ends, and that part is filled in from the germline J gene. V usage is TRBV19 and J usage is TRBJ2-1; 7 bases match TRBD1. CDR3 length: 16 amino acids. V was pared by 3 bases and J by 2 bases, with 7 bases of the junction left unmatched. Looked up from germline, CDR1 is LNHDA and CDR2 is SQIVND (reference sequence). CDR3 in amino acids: CASSIRQGRTYNEQFF. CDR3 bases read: TGTGCCAGTAGTATTCGACAGGGCAGGACCTACAATGAG.

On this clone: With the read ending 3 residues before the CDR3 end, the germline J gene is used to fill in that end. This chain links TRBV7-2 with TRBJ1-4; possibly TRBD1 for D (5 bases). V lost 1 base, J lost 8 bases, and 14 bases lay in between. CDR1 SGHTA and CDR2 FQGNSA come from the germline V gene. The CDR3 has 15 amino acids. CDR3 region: CASSLGSGEGEKLFF. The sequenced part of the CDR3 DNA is TGTGCCAGCAGCTTAGGATCGGGGGAAGGGGAAAAA.

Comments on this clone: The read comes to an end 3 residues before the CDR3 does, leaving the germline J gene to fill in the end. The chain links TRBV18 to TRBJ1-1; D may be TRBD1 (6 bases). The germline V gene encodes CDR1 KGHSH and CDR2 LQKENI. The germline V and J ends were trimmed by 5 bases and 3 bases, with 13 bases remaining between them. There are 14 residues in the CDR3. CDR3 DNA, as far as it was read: TGTGCCAGCTCAACACAGGGCAGGGACACTGAA. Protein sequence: CASSTQGRDTE. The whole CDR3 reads CASSTQGRDTEAFF.